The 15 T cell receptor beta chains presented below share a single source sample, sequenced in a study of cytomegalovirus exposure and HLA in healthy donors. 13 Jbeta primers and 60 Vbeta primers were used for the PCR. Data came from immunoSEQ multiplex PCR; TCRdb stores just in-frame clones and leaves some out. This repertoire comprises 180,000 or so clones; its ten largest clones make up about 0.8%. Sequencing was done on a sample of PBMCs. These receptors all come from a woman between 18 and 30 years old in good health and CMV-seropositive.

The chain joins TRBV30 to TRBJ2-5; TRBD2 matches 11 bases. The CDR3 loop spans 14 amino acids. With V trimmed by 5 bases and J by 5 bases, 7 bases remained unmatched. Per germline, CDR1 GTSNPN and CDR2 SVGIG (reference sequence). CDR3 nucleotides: TGTGCCTGGGCCGGGACTAGCGGTACTGAGACCCAGTACTTC. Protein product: CAWAGTSGTETQYF.

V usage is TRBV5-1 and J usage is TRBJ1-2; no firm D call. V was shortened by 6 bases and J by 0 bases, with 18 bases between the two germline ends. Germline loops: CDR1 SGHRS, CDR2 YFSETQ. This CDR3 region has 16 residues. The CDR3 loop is CASTWNIGEPNYGYTF. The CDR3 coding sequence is TGCGCCAGCACGTGGAACATCGGGGAGCCTAACTATGGCTACACCTTC.

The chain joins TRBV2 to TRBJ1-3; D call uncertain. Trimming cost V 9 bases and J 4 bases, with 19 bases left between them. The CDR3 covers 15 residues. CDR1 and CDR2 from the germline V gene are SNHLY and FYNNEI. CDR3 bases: TGTGCCAGTCAATCGGGGTACATGGAGGGAAACACCATATATTTT. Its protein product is CASQSGYMEGNTIYF. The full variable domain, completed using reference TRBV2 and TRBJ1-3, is EPEVTQTPSHQVTQMGQEVILRCVPISNHLYFYWYRQILGQKVEFLVSFYNNEISEKSEIFDDQFSVERPDGSNFTLKIRSTKLEDSAMYFCASQSGYMEGNTIYFGEGSWLTVV.

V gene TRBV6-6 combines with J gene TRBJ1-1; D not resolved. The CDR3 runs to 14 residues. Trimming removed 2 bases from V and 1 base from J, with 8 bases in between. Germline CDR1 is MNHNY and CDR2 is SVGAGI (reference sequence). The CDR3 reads CASSYGDTNTEAFF. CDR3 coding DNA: TGTGCCAGCAGTTACGGTGACACGAACACTGAAGCTTTCTTT.

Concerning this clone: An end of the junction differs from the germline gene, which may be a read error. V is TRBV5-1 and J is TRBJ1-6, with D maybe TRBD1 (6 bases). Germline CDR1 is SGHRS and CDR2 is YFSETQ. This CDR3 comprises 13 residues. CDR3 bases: TGCGCCAACAGCTTGGAGGGACATACACCCCTCCACTTT. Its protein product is CANSLEGHTPLHF.

The CDR3 reads CASSHYRAPRSYTF. CDR3 nucleotides: TGTGCCAGCAGTCACTACAGGGCCCCTCGGAGCTACACCTTC. V gene TRBV5-6 combines with J gene TRBJ1-2; possibly TRBD1 for D (6 bases). V was shortened by 5 bases and J by 9 bases, with 20 bases between the two germline ends. CDR3 length equals 14 residues. Germline V lookup: CDR1 SGHDT, CDR2 YYEEEE.

CDR3 loop: CASSPLESVYGYTF. The CDR3 region has the DNA TGTGCCAGTAGTCCCTTGGAGTCGGTCTATGGCTACACCTTC. The chain combines TRBV19 with TRBJ1-2; D unclear. The CDR3 totals 14 residues. Germline-derived CDR1 and CDR2 are LNHDA and SQIVND (reference sequence). Trimming shortened V by 5 bases and J by 4 bases, and 14 bases separated the two germline ends. Drawing the rest from reference TRBV19 and TRBJ1-2, the complete variable domain is DGGITQSPKYLFRKEGQNVTLSCEQNLNHDAMYWYRQDPGQGLRLIYYSQIVNDFQKGDIAEGYSVSREKKESFPLTVTSAQKNPTAFYLCASSPLESVYGYTFGSGTRLTVV.

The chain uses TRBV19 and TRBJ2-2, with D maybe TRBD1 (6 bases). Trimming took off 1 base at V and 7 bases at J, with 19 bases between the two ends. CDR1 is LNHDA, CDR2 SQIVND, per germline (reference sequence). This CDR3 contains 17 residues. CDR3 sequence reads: CASSIVRGSERNGELFF. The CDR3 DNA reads TGTGCCAGTAGTATAGTAAGGGGGAGTGAGAGAAACGGGGAGCTGTTTTTT.

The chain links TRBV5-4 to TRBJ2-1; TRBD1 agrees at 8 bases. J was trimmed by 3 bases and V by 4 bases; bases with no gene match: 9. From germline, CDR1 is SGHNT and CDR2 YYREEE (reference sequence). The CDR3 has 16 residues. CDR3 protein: CASSLGQGGSYNEQFF. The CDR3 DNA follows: TGTGCCAGCAGCCTCGGACAGGGAGGAAGCTACAATGAGCAGTTCTTC.

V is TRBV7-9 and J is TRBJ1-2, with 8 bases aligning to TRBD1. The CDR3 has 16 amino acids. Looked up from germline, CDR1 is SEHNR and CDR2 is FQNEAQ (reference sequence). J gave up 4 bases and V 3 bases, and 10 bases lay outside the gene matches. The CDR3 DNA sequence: TGTGCCAGCAGCTTTTCGACAGGGGCGATTTCCTATGGCTACACCTTC. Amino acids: CASSFSTGAISYGYTF. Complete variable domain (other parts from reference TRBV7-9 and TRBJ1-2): DTGVSQNPRHKITKRGQNVTFRCDPISEHNRLYWYRQTLGQGPEFLTYFQNEAQLEKSRLLSDRFSAERPKGSFSTLEIQRTEQGDSAMYLCASSFSTGAISYGYTFGSGTRLTVV.

This CDR3 is CASSIETGGNTGELFF. The CDR3 bases are TGTGCCAGTAGTATAGAAACGGGGGGGAACACCGGGGAGCTGTTTTTT. This rearrangement joins TRBV19 to TRBJ2-2, with 7 positions matching TRBD2. Trimming took 0 bases from V and 1 from J; bases not matched to a gene: 2. The CDR3 sequence is 16 residues long. The germline gives CDR1 LNHDA, CDR2 SQIVND (reference sequence).

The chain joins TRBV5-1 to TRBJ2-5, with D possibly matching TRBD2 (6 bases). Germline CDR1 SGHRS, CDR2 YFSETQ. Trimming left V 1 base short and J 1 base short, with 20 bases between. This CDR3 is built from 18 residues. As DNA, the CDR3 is TGCGCCAGCAGCTTGCAGGTCGTCGTCGGGGGAGCCCAAGAGACCCAGTACTTC. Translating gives CASSLQVVVGGAQETQYF.

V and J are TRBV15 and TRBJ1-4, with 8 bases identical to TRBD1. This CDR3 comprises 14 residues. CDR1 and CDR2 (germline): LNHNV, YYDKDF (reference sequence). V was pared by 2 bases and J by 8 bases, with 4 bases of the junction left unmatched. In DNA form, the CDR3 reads TGTGCCACCAGCAGAAGACAGGGGACGGAAAAACTGTTTTTT. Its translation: CATSRRQGTEKLFF.

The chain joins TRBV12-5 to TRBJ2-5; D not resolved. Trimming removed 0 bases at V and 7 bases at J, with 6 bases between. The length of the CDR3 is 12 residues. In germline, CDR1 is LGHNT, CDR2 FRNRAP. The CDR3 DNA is TGTGCTAGTGGTTTGGTAGCTGGGACCCAGTACTTC. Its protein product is CASGLVAGTQYF.

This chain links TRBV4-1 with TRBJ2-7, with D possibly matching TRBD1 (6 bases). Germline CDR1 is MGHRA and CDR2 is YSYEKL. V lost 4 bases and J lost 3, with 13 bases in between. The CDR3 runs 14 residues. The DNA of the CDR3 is TGCGCCAGCAGCCCGGACAGAGGTCTCTACGAGCAGTACTTC. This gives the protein CASSPDRGLYEQYF.